This TCR beta chain appears in the sequencing data of a study of neurological immune-mediated disorders. Each TCR transcript was tagged with a 10-nucleotide random UMI during 5'RACE. Via MiXCR, TCRdb re-called the 5' RACE reads, giving one row per CDR3 protein. Found here are over 13,000 distinct CDR3 sequences, about 7.4% of them singletons; the top ten hold approximately 24%. The CDR3 covers 15 residues. CDR1 is SGDLS, CDR2 YYNGEE, per germline. V lost 0 bases to trimming and J lost 1 base, with 9 bases between them. This clonotype has ten or more counts. The sequence came from a middle-aged woman in good health. This chain connects TRBV9 to TRBJ2-3; D not resolved. The sequenced sample was CD8+ T cells from blood. The CDR3 bases are TGTGCCAGCAGCGTAGCTTTGCTGGGCACAGATACGCAGTATTTT. As protein: CASSVALLGTDTQYF.